The text below deals with one T cell receptor beta chain. What it binds is not known. Building of the TCR beta libraries involved iRepertoire HTBI primers and Arm-PCR of CDR3 regions. Via MiXCR, TCRdb re-called the multiplex PCR reads, giving one row per CDR3 protein. The table includes approximately 470,000 distinct CDR3 sequences, around 21% detected once. The sample comes from a study of regulatory T cells in long-lasting Graves disease. General study points: Analyses excluded thyroid tissue, covering peripheral blood alone. Favored gene segments in persistent disease were TRBV28, TRBJ1-2 and TRBJ2-5.

Specified time point: persistent/refractory GD, antithyroid drugs over 5 years with positive TRAb. The TCR library used RNA extracted from PBMCs. The V and J ends lost 9 bases and 7 bases respectively, with 22 bases between them. Germline V CDR1 and CDR2: SGHAT, FQNNGV. The length of the CDR3 is 15 residues. This chain joins TRBV11-2 and TRBJ1-3, with D hard to call. The sequenced sample was peripheral blood mononuclear cells (PBMCs), obtained when the disease was refractory, from a patient treated with antithyroid drugs. The receptor was isolated from a female donor with Graves disease. The CDR3 DNA follows: TGTGCCAGACTTTGCGGTTGGCGGAGACTGAACACCATATATTTT. It translates to CARLCGWRRLNTIYF.